The 22 T cell receptor beta chains below come from one sample, sequenced in a study of blood T cell repertoires in COVID-19. Sequenced by immunoSEQ multiplex PCR; TCRdb stores in-frame clones only, minus some. The sample has under 200,000 clones, less than 90% seen once. Sequencing was performed on peripheral blood. Receptors were obtained from a man between 65 and 80 years old with active or convalescent COVID-19.

V usage is TRBV27 and J usage is TRBJ2-1; the match to TRBD2 covers 10 bases. The CDR3 is 16 residues long. Unmatched junction bases numbered 5, after V lost 0 bases and J lost 6 bases. Germline V gene data show CDR1 as MNHEY and CDR2 as SMNVEV (reference sequence). CDR3 nucleotides: TGTGCCAGCAGTTTATCTCTAGCGGGAGCTTTCAATGAGCAGTTCTTC. Its protein is CASSLSLAGAFNEQFF.

V usage is TRBV18 and J usage is TRBJ2-3; 8 bases are shared with TRBD2. CDR3 length: 14 residues. Germline V CDR1 and CDR2: KGHSH, LQKENI. V dropped 3 bases and J dropped 5; count of bases not matched to a gene: 4. CDR3 residues: CASSPTSDRDTQYF. For the CDR3, the DNA is TGTGCCAGCTCACCGACTAGCGACAGAGATACGCAGTATTTT.

The CDR3 bases are TGTGCCAGCAGCACCGGGACAGGGGATGAGACCCAGTACTTC. Amino acid sequence: CASSTGTGDETQYF. The V call is TRBV7-7, the J call TRBJ2-5; 10 bases are a match to TRBD1. V lost 5 bases and J lost 5; bases outside the gene matches: 5. The CDR3 runs to 14 residues. Per the germline V gene, CDR1 is SSHAT and CDR2 is FNYEAQ (reference sequence). The full variable domain, rest sourced from reference TRBV7-7 and TRBJ2-5, is GAGVSQSPRYKVTKRGQDVTLRCDPISSHATLYWYQQALGQGPEFLTYFNYEAQPDKSGLPSDRFSAERPEGSISTLTIQRTEQRDSAMYRCASSTGTGDETQYFGPGTRLLVL.

This chain joins TRBV28 and TRBJ1-6; TRBD1 matches at 10 bases. Germline CDR1 MDHEN, CDR2 SYDVKM. V dropped 2 bases and J dropped 1; count of bases not matched to a gene: 5. This CDR3 has 18 amino acids. The CDR3 protein is CASSLGQGVWSYNSPLHF. In nucleotides, the CDR3 is TGTGCCAGCAGTTTAGGACAGGGGGTTTGGTCCTATAATTCACCCCTCCACTTT.

This CDR3 reads CASSYASVRTGELFF. Here the CDR3 DNA reads TGTGCCAGCAGTTACGCTAGCGTGCGCACCGGGGAGCTGTTTTTT. The rearrangement uses TRBV6-2 or TRBV6-3 and TRBJ2-2; D possibly corresponds to TRBD2 (6 bases). CDR1 MNHEY and CDR2 SVGEGT come from the germline V gene. Trimming took 2 bases from V and 4 from J, leaving 11 bases between them. The CDR3 contains 15 residues.

V usage is TRBV2 and J usage is TRBJ2-5; 10 bases line up with TRBD1. In germline, CDR1 is SNHLY, CDR2 FYNNEI. CDR3 size: 12 residues. The junction had 0 bases not matched to a gene; V was cut back by 6 bases and J by 5 bases. The CDR3 sequence is CASRGQGETQYF. The CDR3 nucleotides are TGTGCCAGCAGGGGACAGGGGGAGACCCAGTACTTC. Together with reference TRBV2 and TRBJ2-5, the CDR3 gives the full variable domain: EPEVTQTPSHQVTQMGQEVILRCVPISNHLYFYWYRQILGQKVEFLVSFYNNEISEKSEIFDDQFSVERPDGSNFTLKIRSTKLEDSAMYFCASRGQGETQYFGPGTRLLVL.

The rearrangement links TRBV6-2 or TRBV6-3 to TRBJ2-2; D remains ambiguous. Germline lookup yields CDR1 MNHEY and CDR2 SVGEGT. The CDR3 extends over 15 amino acids. V lost 2 bases and J lost 7, with 14 bases in between. As DNA, the CDR3 is TGTGCCAGCAGTTACCCCTCCTCCCAACTCGGGGAGCTGTTTTTT. Translated: CASSYPSSQLGELFF.

This clone was observed once. The rearrangement uses TRBV7-9 and TRBJ1-3; no definite D call. V was cut by 0 bases and J by 0 bases, with 6 bases left in between. The CDR3 runs to 15 residues. The germline CDR1 and CDR2 sequences are SEHNR and FQNEAQ (reference sequence). The CDR3 DNA follows: TGTGCCAGCAGCTTAGCGCTAGGCTCTGGAAACACCATATATTTT. Protein product: CASSLALGSGNTIYF. The full variable domain, its missing parts supplied by reference TRBV7-9 and TRBJ1-3, is DTGVSQNPRHKITKRGQNVTFRCDPISEHNRLYWYRQTLGQGPEFLTYFQNEAQLEKSRLLSDRFSAERPKGSFSTLEIQRTEQGDSAMYLCASSLALGSGNTIYFGEGSWLTVV.

The gene calls are TRBV4-3 and TRBJ2-1; 8 bases line up with TRBD1. Germline-derived CDR1 and CDR2 are LGHNA and YSLEER. The CDR3 totals 15 residues. With 4 bases clipped from V and 3 bases from J, the junction kept 5 bases outside the gene matches. DNA of the CDR3: TGCGCCAGCAGCCCGCGGGACAGGCTCTACAATGAGCAGTTCTTC. This encodes CASSPRDRLYNEQFF.

The V and J genes are TRBV19 and TRBJ1-6; D unclear. In germline, CDR1 is LNHDA, CDR2 SQIVND (reference sequence). CDR3 length equals 16 residues. Trimming left V 3 bases short and J 6 bases short, with 15 bases between. As DNA, the CDR3 is TGTGCCAGTAGTATCGCGGGAAGTGCGCGTAATTCACCCCTCCACTTT. It codes for CASSIAGSARNSPLHF.

Only one count was recorded for this clone. The chain has TRBV10-3 and TRBJ1-6; D may be TRBD1 (5 bases). CDR1 and CDR2 (germline): ENHRY, SYGVKD. The CDR3 has 15 residues. V lost 10 bases to trimming and J lost 6 bases, with 19 bases between them. The CDR3 here is CATGGAPGINSPLHF. The CDR3 DNA is TGTGCCACCGGGGGAGCTCCGGGTATTAATTCACCCCTCCACTTT.

J is TRBJ2-5 and V is TRBV6-2 or TRBV6-3; possible D gene TRBD2, 6 bases. The germline V gene has CDR1 MNHEY and CDR2 SVGEGT. V gave up 6 bases and J gave up 7 bases, with 24 bases separating them. There are 16 residues in the CDR3. CDR3 DNA: TGTGCCAGCAGCCACCCCGGGGACTTCTGGTTTCGGACCCAGTACTTC. The encoded protein is CASSHPGDFWFRTQYF.

The chain joins TRBV4-1 to TRBJ2-4; TRBD2 is a possible D gene (6 bases). The CDR3 covers 17 residues. Germline CDR1 MGHRA, CDR2 YSYEKL. V was trimmed by 0 bases and J by 1 base, leaving 13 bases between them. The CDR3 coding sequence is TGCGCCAGCAGCCAAGAGGAGGGGCAAGGGGCCAAAAACATTCAGTACTTC. Protein product: CASSQEEGQGAKNIQYF.

The chain has TRBV25-1 and TRBJ2-1, with 8 bases aligning to TRBD1. V lost 10 bases, J lost 2 bases, and 10 bases stayed unmatched. In germline, CDR1 is MGHDK, CDR2 SYGVNS. CDR3 length: 15 residues. This CDR3 is CATGLQGGAYNEQFF. DNA for the CDR3: TGTGCCACGGGATTACAGGGGGGTGCCTACAATGAGCAGTTCTTC.

The chain links TRBV28 to TRBJ1-1; perhaps TRBD1 as D (5 bases). CDR1 and CDR2 from the germline V gene are MDHEN and SYDVKM. Between the trimmed V and J ends, which lost 5 bases and 1 base, there was a span of 14 bases. The CDR3 spans 15 residues. The CDR3 loop is CASSSPGGTNTEAFF. DNA of the CDR3: TGTGCCAGCAGTAGTCCGGGGGGAACGAACACTGAAGCTTTCTTT.

This clone was counted once. The chain has TRBV30 and TRBJ1-4; TRBD1 might be the D (5 bases). The germline V gene encodes CDR1 GTSNPN and CDR2 SVGIG (reference sequence). The CDR3 totals 14 residues. With 5 bases removed from V and 7 bases from J, the gap between germline ends came to 17 bases. Here the CDR3 DNA reads TGTGCCTGGGGGCCGGGACTTTGGGGTGAAAAACTGTTTTTT. This sequence encodes CAWGPGLWGEKLFF. Variable domain in full (rest from reference TRBV30 and TRBJ1-4): SQTIHQWPATLVQPVGSPLSLECTVEGTSNPNLYWYRQAAGRGLQLLFYSVGIGQISSEVPQNLSASRPQDRQFILSSKKLLLSDSGFYLCAWGPGLWGEKLFFGSGTQLSVL.

The table lists this clone with a few counts. V and J are TRBV27 and TRBJ1-6; D remains ambiguous. This CDR3 is built from 10 residues. Per germline, CDR1 MNHEY and CDR2 SMNVEV (reference sequence). The CDR3 DNA follows: TGTGCAGCGGGGAATTCACCCCTCCACTTT. Translated, it gives CAAGNSPLHF.

The chain has TRBV4-1 and TRBJ2-7; TRBD2 aligns across 12 bases. Trimming took 3 bases from V and 2 from J; bases not matched to a gene: 5. The CDR3 is 16 amino acids. The germline V gene encodes CDR1 MGHRA and CDR2 YSYEKL. The CDR3 DNA sequence: TGCGCCAGCAGCCAGCGGACTAGCGGGACAGCCTACGAGCAGTACTTC. It translates to CASSQRTSGTAYEQYF.

The gene calls are TRBV28 and TRBJ2-2, with D tentatively TRBD1 (5 bases). Germline V gene data show CDR1 as MDHEN and CDR2 as SYDVKM. The CDR3 has 15 residues. V shed 3 bases and J shed 1 base, with 9 bases lying between them. CDR3 loop: CASSLAGQNTGELFF. CDR3 bases: TGTGCCAGCAGTTTGGCAGGACAGAACACCGGGGAGCTGTTTTTT.

The rearrangement links TRBV6-2 or TRBV6-3 to TRBJ1-5; 7 bases fit TRBD1. Germline-derived CDR1 and CDR2 are MNHEY and SVGEGT. The CDR3 is 17 amino acids. J was trimmed by 4 bases and V by 0 bases; bases with no gene match: 9. The DNA of the CDR3 is TGTGCCAGCAGTTACTCTAGTCCGGGACAGATTAATCAGCCCCAGCATTTT. Translating it yields CASSYSSPGQINQPQHF.

V usage is TRBV11-3 and J usage is TRBJ2-2; 9 bases are a match to TRBD2. This CDR3 has 16 residues. CDR1 is SGHNT and CDR2 is YENEEA in the germline V gene. V was pared by 1 base and J by 6 bases, with 6 bases of the junction left unmatched. In nucleotides, the CDR3 is TGTGCCAGCAGCTTAGCGTTAGCGGGAGACTCCGGGGAGCTGTTTTTT. It encodes CASSLALAGDSGELFF.

The V call is TRBV19, the J call TRBJ1-5, with 7 bases lining up with TRBD1. The germline V gene has CDR1 LNHDA and CDR2 SQIVND (reference sequence). V was clipped by 7 bases and J by 3 bases; unmatched bases: 15. CDR3 length equals 17 residues. The CDR3 DNA follows: TGTGCCAGTATTCCTAGGACAGGCTCCTTGATCAATCAGCCCCAGCATTTT. Translating it yields CASIPRTGSLINQPQHF.